The 13 T cell receptor beta chains listed next were all sequenced from one sample in a study of cytomegalovirus exposure and HLA in healthy donors. Method: immunoSEQ multiplex PCR; TCRdb's copy keeps in-frame clones and lacks some. The data contain 120,000 to 150,000 clones, just over 90% of them singletons. Specimen: PBMCs. The origin of the receptors is a man between 18 and 29 years old in good health and CMV-seronegative.

The rearrangement joins TRBV5-5 to TRBJ2-7, with D tentatively TRBD1 (6 bases). Germline assignment: CDR1 SGHKS and CDR2 YYEKEE (reference sequence). This CDR3 is built from 14 residues. Between the trimmed V and J ends, which lost 4 bases and 2 bases, there was a span of 13 bases. The CDR3 nucleotides read TGTGCCAGCAGCCTCGACGGGACACCCTACGAGCAGTACGTC. As protein: CASSLDGTPYEQYV.

This chain links TRBV19 with TRBJ2-1, with TRBD1 matching over 12 bases. The V segment lost 3 bases and the J segment 7 bases; nucleotides outside the gene matches: 7. The CDR3 totals 16 residues. Germline assignment: CDR1 LNHDA and CDR2 SQIVND (reference sequence). DNA for the CDR3: TGTGCCAGTAGTATCTCCGGGACAGGGGGCTTGAATGAGCAGTTCTTC. Its protein is CASSISGTGGLNEQFF.

J is TRBJ2-5 and V is TRBV5-8; no clear D gene. V lost 0 bases and J lost 3, with 12 bases in between. Germline assignment: CDR1 SGHTS and CDR2 YDEGEE. CDR3 length: 15 residues. The CDR3 nucleotides read TGTGCCAGCAGCTTGGCTGGCAGGTTAAAAGAGACCCAGTACTTC. Its translation: CASSLAGRLKETQYF.

The chain combines TRBV6-6 with TRBJ1-5; D gene uncertain. The CDR3 consists of 15 residues. Germline assignment: CDR1 MNHNY and CDR2 SVGAGI (reference sequence). The V and J ends lost 7 bases and 0 bases respectively, with 13 bases between them. The CDR3 region is CASTHLQYSNQPQHF. The CDR3 coding sequence is TGTGCCAGCACCCACCTGCAGTATAGCAATCAGCCCCAGCATTTT.

The gene calls are TRBV5-1 and TRBJ1-1; a weak D match, TRBD1 (6 bases). This CDR3 has 14 amino acids. CDR1 is SGHRS, CDR2 YFSETQ, per germline. V shed 1 base and J shed 5 bases, with 12 bases lying between them. CDR3 bases: TGCGCCAGCAGCTTGCCAGGGGAGCGGACTGAAGCTTTCTTT. Protein: CASSLPGERTEAFF.

V and J are TRBV2 and TRBJ1-1; no clear D. This CDR3 is 13 amino acids long. V shed 8 bases and J shed 1 base, with 11 bases lying between them. Looked up from germline, CDR1 is SNHLY and CDR2 is FYNNEI. For the CDR3, the DNA is TGTGCCAGCCCGGGAGGAGGGAACACTGAAGCTTTCTTT. Its translation: CASPGGGNTEAFF.

The chain is built from TRBV25-1 and TRBJ2-5, with 12 bases that match TRBD2. Germline CDR1 MGHDK, CDR2 SYGVNS. Unmatched junction bases numbered 7, after V lost 6 bases and J lost 2 bases. CDR3 length: 16 amino acids. The CDR3 is CASRVTLAGGQETQYF. In DNA form, the CDR3 reads TGTGCCAGCAGAGTAACCCTAGCGGGGGGGCAAGAGACCCAGTACTTC.

This clone appeared a single time. The chain uses TRBV27 and TRBJ2-2; 9 bases fit TRBD2. The CDR3 contains 16 residues. CDR1 MNHEY and CDR2 SMNVEV come from the germline V gene (reference sequence). Germline trimming cut 5 bases from V and 6 bases from J; bases unmatched to any gene: 10. For the CDR3, the DNA is TGTGCCAGCAGTCCCCTTTCTAGCGGGATCGCCGGGGAGCTGTTTTTT. It encodes CASSPLSSGIAGELFF.

The chain uses TRBV9 and TRBJ2-3; 8 bases line up with TRBD2. The CDR3 contains 13 residues. CDR1 SGDLS and CDR2 YYNGEE come from the germline V gene. The V segment lost 3 bases and the J segment 5 bases; nucleotides outside the gene matches: 2. The CDR3 region is CASSATSVDTQYF. The CDR3 DNA follows: TGTGCCAGCAGCGCGACTAGCGTAGATACGCAGTATTTT.

This chain uses TRBV10-3 with TRBJ1-2; possible D gene TRBD1, 6 bases. This CDR3 contains 14 residues. V lost 4 bases to trimming and J lost 1 base, with 10 bases between them. Germline lookup yields CDR1 ENHRY and CDR2 SYGVKD. The CDR3 nucleotides are TGTGCCATCAGTGGGGGGCAGGTTAACTATGGCTACACCTTC. It codes for CAISGGQVNYGYTF.

The V gene is TRBV7-9, the J gene TRBJ2-1; 8 positions match TRBD1. V gave up 0 bases and J gave up 7 bases; unmatched junction bases: 5. Germline loops: CDR1 SEHNR, CDR2 FQNEAQ (reference sequence). The CDR3 has 15 amino acids. The CDR3 bases are TGTGCCAGCAGCTTAGCGACAGGGGCGGGTAATGAGCAGTTCTTC. Translation gives CASSLATGAGNEQFF.

The genes are TRBV11-2 and TRBJ2-7; D possibly corresponds to TRBD2 (6 bases). CDR3 size: 15 residues. Germline-derived CDR1 and CDR2 are SGHAT and FQNNGV. Trimming removed 0 bases from V and 4 bases from J, with 13 bases in between. The CDR3 here is CASSLEGGWAYEQYF. CDR3 nucleotides: TGTGCCAGCAGCTTAGAGGGAGGTTGGGCATACGAGCAGTACTTC.

The J gene is TRBJ2-1, the V gene TRBV5-4; TRBD2 matches at 7 bases. Germline CDR1 reads SGHNT; CDR2 reads YYREEE (reference sequence). V shed 0 bases, J shed 5 bases, and the junction held 2 bases outside the gene matches. The CDR3 extends over 14 amino acids. CDR3 coding DNA: TGTGCCAGCAGCTTGGCAGGGACTAACAATGAGCAGTTCTTC. This codes for CASSLAGTNNEQFF.